These 19 T cell receptor beta chains came from one sample sequenced in a study of PD-L1 blockade in urothelial cancer (dated by TCRdb to about 2017). Explained via the paper, the time point label denotes: peripheral blood 6 weeks after treatment start. The library was made by the immunoSEQ multiplex PCR assay. What TCRdb holds here is the immuneACCESS table cut down to in-frame rearrangements. Part of the clones is not present; checked against another copy, under half of the missing clones reflect an unresolved V gene, and the others are unexplained. The sample table records tens of thousands of clones; approximately 86% of these occur just once. About 10% of the sample is held by the ten biggest clonotypes. Sequenced material: PBMCs, taken around atezolizumab (anti-PD-L1) treatment. The receptors here all came from a man aged 55-75 years with urothelial cancer.

This clone was observed once. This sequence joins TRBV5-5 and TRBJ1-1, with D possibly matching TRBD1 (6 bases). The CDR3 extends over 16 amino acids. The germline CDR1 and CDR2 sequences are SGHKS and YYEKEE (reference sequence). V was clipped by 3 bases and J by 0 bases, with 15 bases between them. DNA of the CDR3: TGTGCCAGCAGCTGGGAGATCCGGACAGTGAACACTGAAGCTTTCTTT. Translating gives CASSWEIRTVNTEAFF.

The gene calls are TRBV27 and TRBJ1-2, with 10 bases aligning to TRBD1. V shed 4 bases, J shed 4 bases, and the junction held 3 bases outside the gene matches. The CDR3 runs to 14 residues. CDR1 and CDR2 from the germline V gene are MNHEY and SMNVEV (reference sequence). The CDR3 bases are TGTGCCAGCAGTTATCGGGACAGGGGCTATGGCTACACCTTC. It is translated as CASSYRDRGYGYTF.

The chain recombines TRBV9 with TRBJ2-1; D not resolved. Trimming cost V 4 bases and J 9 bases, with 11 bases left between them. This CDR3 has 12 amino acids. Germline values: CDR1 SGDLS, CDR2 YYNGEE. The CDR3 reads CASSPSAAEQFF. In DNA, the CDR3 is TGTGCCAGCAGCCCCAGCGCGGCTGAGCAGTTCTTC.

The chain is built from TRBV7-6 and TRBJ1-4; D remains unclear. The germline V and J ends were trimmed by 5 bases and 0 bases, with 7 bases remaining between them. The CDR3 contains 14 residues. Germline CDR1 reads SGHVS; CDR2 reads FNYEAQ. This chain's CDR3 is CASSAGATNEKLFF. CDR3 DNA: TGTGCCAGCAGCGCGGGTGCAACTAATGAAAAACTGTTTTTT.

This clone was seen only a few times. J is TRBJ1-6 and V is TRBV7-9; D might be TRBD1 (6 bases). The V end was cut by 0 bases, the J end by 6 bases, with 6 bases between. The CDR3 sequence is 14 residues long. The germline gives CDR1 SEHNR, CDR2 FQNEAQ (reference sequence). The CDR3 DNA reads as TGTGCCAGCAGCTTAGCACAGGGTAATTCACCCCTCCACTTT. Translating it yields CASSLAQGNSPLHF.

This chain links TRBV7-2 with TRBJ2-2; D gene unclear. Per germline, CDR1 SGHTA and CDR2 FQGNSA. V was shortened by 1 base and J by 6 bases, with 9 bases between the two germline ends. This CDR3 comprises 14 residues. CDR3 coding DNA: TGTGCCAGCAGCTTAGTCGTCCAGTCCGGGGAGCTGTTTTTT. Residues: CASSLVVQSGELFF.

This chain connects TRBV19 to TRBJ1-1; D unresolved. The CDR3 is 14 amino acids. Germline CDR1 LNHDA, CDR2 SQIVND (reference sequence). The ends were cut back, 6 bases at V and 3 bases at J, with 14 bases in the middle. CDR3 DNA: TGTGCCAGTAGCCCCTTTAAGGAGGACACTGAAGCTTTCTTT. Translated: CASSPFKEDTEAFF.

The chain combines TRBV5-5 with TRBJ1-1; D is possibly TRBD1 (5 bases). CDR3 length: 16 residues. Trimming cost V 3 bases and J 4 bases, with 19 bases left between them. Germline CDR1 reads SGHKS; CDR2 reads YYEKEE (reference sequence). This CDR3 is CASSYYSGLSGTEAFF. DNA for the CDR3: TGTGCCAGCAGCTATTACTCAGGGTTGTCTGGCACTGAAGCTTTCTTT. The full variable domain, rest sourced from reference TRBV5-5 and TRBJ1-1, is DAGVTQSPTHLIKTRGQQVTLRCSPISGHKSVSWYQQVLGQGPQFIFQYYEKEERGRGNFPDRFSARQFPNYSSELNVNALLLGDSALYLCASSYYSGLSGTEAFFGQGTRLTVV.

This chain joins TRBV6-5 and TRBJ2-1, with unresolved D. Trimming removed 0 bases at V and 0 bases at J, with 9 bases between. CDR1 MNHEY and CDR2 SVGAGI come from the germline V gene. CDR3 size: 16 residues. The CDR3 spells CASSYSRSRSYNEQFF. The CDR3, as DNA: TGTGCCAGCAGTTACTCGCGGTCCCGCTCCTACAATGAGCAGTTCTTC.

V and J are TRBV5-1 and TRBJ2-3, with 8 bases that match TRBD1. The CDR3 consists of 14 residues. V lost 4 bases, J lost 4 bases, and 5 bases stayed unmatched. Germline CDR1 SGHRS, CDR2 YFSETQ. CDR3 sequence reads: CASSILQGADTQYF. The CDR3 DNA follows: TGCGCCAGCAGCATCCTACAGGGGGCAGATACGCAGTATTTT.

The J gene is TRBJ1-3, the V gene TRBV14; 9 bases match TRBD1. CDR1 is SGHDN and CDR2 is FVKESK in the germline V gene. This CDR3 is 15 amino acids long. Trimming cost V 4 bases and J 3 bases; bases outside gene matches: 4. The CDR3 is CASSRRQGVGNTIYF. CDR3 sequence (DNA): TGTGCCAGCAGCCGACGACAGGGGGTTGGAAACACCATATATTTT.

This clone was counted once. This rearrangement joins TRBV5-4 to TRBJ2-5; 10 bases map to TRBD1. J was trimmed by 5 bases and V by 4 bases; bases with no gene match: 8. The germline V gene encodes CDR1 SGHNT and CDR2 YYREEE (reference sequence). The CDR3 consists of 15 residues. CDR3 sequence: CASSTDRGPKETQYF. DNA for the CDR3: TGTGCCAGCAGCACCGACAGGGGGCCAAAGGAGACCCAGTACTTC.

V usage is TRBV10-3 and J usage is TRBJ1-4; a possible D gene is TRBD1 (6 bases). The CDR3 totals 15 residues. V was cut by 0 bases and J by 4 bases, with 9 bases left in between. Looked up from germline, CDR1 is ENHRY and CDR2 is SYGVKD. The CDR3 bases are TGTGCCATCAGTGAGTCGAAGGGGGTTAATGAAAAACTGTTTTTT. It encodes CAISESKGVNEKLFF.

This chain uses TRBV2 with TRBJ2-5, with D hard to call. V dropped 8 bases and J dropped 3 bases, with 7 bases sitting between them. Germline-derived CDR1 and CDR2 are SNHLY and FYNNEI. The CDR3 spans 11 residues. This CDR3 reads CASEQEETQYF. The DNA of the CDR3 is TGTGCCAGCGAGCAAGAAGAGACCCAGTACTTC.

In its sample, this clone was seen a few times. The chain couples TRBV29-1 to TRBJ2-5, with TRBD2 identical over 14 bases. The CDR3 is 16 amino acids. Germline assignment: CDR1 SQVTM and CDR2 ANQGSEA. V dropped 7 bases and J dropped 7; count of bases not matched to a gene: 14. For the CDR3, the DNA is TGCAGCGCCTCCGGGACTAGCGGGGGAGGACAGGGGACCCAGTACTTC. Protein product: CSASGTSGGGQGTQYF.

V usage is TRBV10-2 and J usage is TRBJ2-7; perhaps TRBD1 as D (5 bases). Trimming removed 3 bases at V and 3 bases at J, with 15 bases between. The germline V gene has CDR1 WSHSY and CDR2 SAAADI. The CDR3 extends over 15 amino acids. The CDR3 coding sequence is TGCGCCAGCAGTGACCCAGGGATCCCACTCTACGAGCAGTACTTC. This codes for CASSDPGIPLYEQYF.

This CDR3 reads CASSTGLPTPYF. The CDR3 bases are TGTGCCAGCAGCACCGGACTCCCTACCCCGTACTTC. This chain joins TRBV11-3 and TRBJ2-7; a weak D match, TRBD2 (5 bases). Germline CDR1 reads SGHNT; CDR2 reads YENEEA. This CDR3 has 12 residues. Trimming removed 5 bases at V and 12 bases at J, with 17 bases between.

The V gene is TRBV5-1, the J gene TRBJ2-3, with D perhaps TRBD2 (7 bases). Germline CDR1 reads SGHRS; CDR2 reads YFSETQ. This CDR3 contains 15 residues. Trimming took off 1 base at V and 4 bases at J, with 13 bases between the two ends. The CDR3 DNA is TGCGCCAGCAGCTTGATCGGGGGGCGATCAGATACGCAGTATTTT. Its protein is CASSLIGGRSDTQYF.

The chain links TRBV6-6 to TRBJ2-3; 9 positions match TRBD2. CDR1 is MNHNY and CDR2 is SVGAGI in the germline V gene (reference sequence). Trimming at V came to 6 bases and at J to 6 bases, leaving 7 bases not matched to a gene. This CDR3 contains 14 residues. The CDR3 DNA reads TGTGCCAGCAGGCCGCGGGGGGGCCTGGATACGCAGTATTTT. Encoded protein: CASRPRGGLDTQYF.